This T cell receptor beta chain is drawn from a study of blood T cell repertoires in COVID-19. On the study more broadly: COVID-19 samples collected from the United States, Italy and Spain covered acute and convalescent phases.

Per the authors' pipeline: Estimation of nucleated cell counts was performed using reference gene primer amplification. Clones were read by immunoSEQ multiplex PCR, and TCRdb kept only the in-frame ones, dropping some. The V and J calls and clone size are taken from that table; D and trimming were inferred from the DNA. The top ten clones hold 15% to 20% of a sample with fewer than 85,000 clones, around 83% of them seen once. This clone was picked up one time. From germline, CDR1 is SEHNR and CDR2 FQNEAQ (reference sequence). The CDR3 runs to 16 residues. V dropped 5 bases and J dropped 4; count of bases not matched to a gene: 7.

The V call is TRBV7-9, the J call TRBJ2-2, with 10 bases lining up with TRBD1. The receptor comes from an older woman with acute or convalescent COVID-19. The sample consisted of peripheral blood. CDR3 loop: CASSLERTGGTGELFF. The CDR3 coding sequence is TGTGCCAGCAGCCTAGAGAGGACAGGGGGCACCGGGGAGCTGTTTTTT.